These 27 T cell receptor beta chains came from one sample sequenced in a study of response to subunit inactivated influenza vaccine. TCRdb fed the RT-PCR reads into MiXCR, producing one record per CDR3 protein. The repertoire holds 750,000 to 850,000 distinct CDR3 sequences, with approximately 18% as singletons. The source was PBMCs from blood, collected less than 6 days after vaccination. Receptors originate from a man aged 50-59 years who received an inactivated influenza vaccine.

This rearrangement joins TRBV28 to TRBJ2-7, with 8 bases aligning to TRBD2. Germline lookup yields CDR1 MDHEN and CDR2 SYDVKM. The CDR3 totals 14 residues. Trimming at V came to 5 bases and at J to 4 bases, leaving 7 bases not matched to a gene. As DNA, the CDR3 is TGTGCCAGCAGTACCCCGGGAGGGAGGTACGAGCAGTACTTC. Translating gives CASSTPGGRYEQYF.

This chain uses TRBV5-1 with TRBJ1-1; 7 bases align to TRBD1. CDR3 size: 15 residues. The germline V gene has CDR1 SGHRS and CDR2 YFSETQ. Trimming at V came to 2 bases and at J to 4 bases, leaving 8 bases not matched to a gene. CDR3 amino acids: CASSLGQDWTTEAFF. In DNA, the CDR3 is TGCGCCAGCAGCTTAGGACAGGATTGGACCACTGAAGCTTTCTTT.

This clonotype was counted a few times. The chain joins TRBV5-1 to TRBJ2-1; D is perhaps TRBD1 (6 bases). The V and J ends lost 7 bases and 3 bases respectively, with 14 bases between them. The CDR3 contains 14 residues. CDR1 and CDR2 (germline): SGHRS, YFSETQ. CDR3 protein: CASYREPIYNEQFF. CDR3 nucleotide sequence: TGCGCCAGCTACAGGGAACCAATCTACAATGAGCAGTTCTTC. Full variable domain (rest looked up from reference TRBV5-1 and TRBJ2-1): KAGVTQTPRYLIKTRGQQVTLSCSPISGHRSVSWYQQTPGQGLQFLFEYFSETQRNKGNFPGRFSGRQFSNSRSEMNVSTLELGDSALYLCASYREPIYNEQFFGPGTRLTVL.

The genes are TRBV7-2 and TRBJ2-5, with D possibly being TRBD2 (6 bases). The CDR3 is 13 residues long. V dropped 6 bases and J dropped 5 bases, with 13 bases sitting between them. In germline, CDR1 is SGHTA, CDR2 FQGNSA. The CDR3 reads CASSAGMRETQYF. Here the CDR3 DNA reads TGTGCCAGCAGTGCGGGGATGAGGGAGACCCAGTACTTC.

This clonotype was counted only a few times. J is TRBJ2-3 and V is TRBV20-1; TRBD2 agrees at 9 bases. The CDR3 has 17 residues. V was pared by 0 bases and J by 5 bases, with 12 bases of the junction left unmatched. In germline, CDR1 is DFQATT, CDR2 SNEGSKA (reference sequence). CDR3 residues: CSARDLPERGERDTQYF. The DNA of the CDR3 is TGCAGTGCTAGAGATCTCCCGGAGCGGGGGGAGAGAGATACGCAGTATTTT.

This clonotype was observed a few times. The V and J genes are TRBV20-1 and TRBJ2-1; 14 nucleotides align to TRBD2. Trimming cost V 4 bases and J 4 bases; bases outside gene matches: 18. Germline V gives CDR1 DFQATT, CDR2 SNEGSKA (reference sequence). The CDR3 spans 20 residues. For the CDR3, the DNA is TGCAGTGCTAACCCAGTGGGGACGACTAGCGGGAGGGCGAGGTACAATGAGCAGTTCTTC. Its protein is CSANPVGTTSGRARYNEQFF.

The chain employs TRBV11-2 and TRBJ2-3, with D unresolved. Trimming took 1 base from V and 0 from J, leaving 14 bases between them. Germline CDR1 SGHAT, CDR2 FQNNGV. The CDR3 runs to 17 residues. Here the CDR3 DNA reads TGTGCCAGCAGCTTAGTCTGGCTAGGGCTTAGCACAGATACGCAGTATTTT. This translates into CASSLVWLGLSTDTQYF.

The sample holds a few counts of this clonotype. The J gene is TRBJ2-1, the V gene TRBV5-5; 15 bases line up with TRBD2. The length of the CDR3 is 18 residues. The ends lost 4 bases at V and 6 bases at J; junction bases unmatched: 11. From germline, CDR1 is SGHKS and CDR2 YYEKEE (reference sequence). The CDR3 DNA is TGTGCCAGCAGCGGATGGGGACTAGCGGGAGGTAAGGGCAATGAGCAGTTCTTC. Its translation: CASSGWGLAGGKGNEQFF.

The V gene is TRBV5-1, the J gene TRBJ1-6, with D unclear. Germline CDR1 and CDR2: SGHRS and YFSETQ. The CDR3 has 13 amino acids. Trimming removed 0 bases at V and 9 bases at J, with 7 bases between. The chain's CDR3 is CASSLDMISPLHF. The DNA of the CDR3 is TGCGCCAGCAGCTTGGATATGATTTCACCCCTCCACTTT.

The V gene is TRBV20-1, the J gene TRBJ2-7; a weak D match, TRBD1 (5 bases). The CDR3 sequence is 11 residues long. CDR1 is DFQATT, CDR2 SNEGSKA, per germline (reference sequence). V shed 6 bases and J shed 4 bases, with 10 bases lying between them. Written as DNA, the CDR3 is TGCAGTGCCGTCGACAGATACGAGCAGTACTTC. It codes for CSAVDRYEQYF.

The chain combines TRBV11-2 with TRBJ2-1; TRBD2 aligns across 8 bases. Germline assignment: CDR1 SGHAT and CDR2 FQNNGV. V shed 5 bases, J shed 4 bases, and the junction held 16 bases outside the gene matches. The CDR3 is 18 residues long. CDR3 amino acids: CASSPRTSPMRRYNEQFF. CDR3 nucleotides: TGTGCCAGCAGCCCCCGGACTAGCCCCATGAGGAGGTACAATGAGCAGTTCTTC. The variable domain in full, completed from reference TRBV11-2 and TRBJ2-1, reads EAGVAQSPRYKIIEKRQSVAFWCNPISGHATLYWYQQILGQGPKLLIQFQNNGVVDDSQLPKDRFSAERLKGVDSTLKIQPAKLEDSAVYLCASSPRTSPMRRYNEQFFGPGTRLTVL.

This chain joins TRBV6-1 and TRBJ2-2; TRBD2 agrees at 8 bases. With 5 bases clipped from V and 4 bases from J, the junction kept 9 bases outside the gene matches. Germline assignment: CDR1 MNHNS and CDR2 SASEGT. CDR3 size: 16 residues. CDR3 coding DNA: TGTGCCAGCAGTCGCGGGGGGACCCTCGGCACCGGGGAGCTGTTTTTT. Translation gives CASSRGGTLGTGELFF.

This clonotype has a handful of counts. The CDR3 region has the DNA TGTGCCAGCAGCCAAATACAACTTCGGGAGCAGTTCTTC. Translation: CASSQIQLREQFF. The chain uses TRBV9 and TRBJ2-1; D remains ambiguous. Germline CDR1 and CDR2: SGDLS and YYNGEE. The germline V and J ends were trimmed by 4 bases and 10 bases, with 15 bases remaining between them. The CDR3 spans 13 residues.

The chain links TRBV20-1 to TRBJ2-2; D is tentatively TRBD1 or TRBD2 (5 bases each). This CDR3 region has 15 residues. Trimming left V 0 bases short and J 4 bases short, with 12 bases between. The germline gives CDR1 DFQATT, CDR2 SNEGSKA (reference sequence). CDR3 sequence: CSARDKGTGTGELFF. In DNA, the CDR3 is TGCAGTGCTAGAGATAAAGGGACCGGCACCGGGGAGCTGTTTTTT.

V is TRBV20-1 and J is TRBJ2-1, with D unclear. Germline V lookup: CDR1 DFQATT, CDR2 SNEGSKA (reference sequence). The CDR3 contains 14 residues. V was pared by 2 bases and J by 2 bases, with 10 bases between. The DNA for the CDR3 is TGCAGTGCTAGACCCCCTGGAACCTACAATGAGCAGTTCTTC. Translating gives CSARPPGTYNEQFF.

This sequence joins TRBV11-1 and TRBJ2-1, with 11 bases fitting TRBD2. This CDR3 is 16 amino acids long. With 5 bases clipped from V and 3 bases from J, the junction kept 6 bases outside the gene matches. Germline V lookup: CDR1 SGHAT, CDR2 FQDESV (reference sequence). The CDR3 DNA reads as TGTGCCAGCAGCCAGCTACTAGCGGGAGTCTACAATGAGCAGTTCTTC. As protein: CASSQLLAGVYNEQFF.

This clonotype was found a few times. V gene TRBV7-9 combines with J gene TRBJ1-2; 7 nucleotides align to TRBD1. Trimming at V came to 4 bases and at J to 0 bases, leaving 2 bases not matched to a gene. CDR1 is SEHNR, CDR2 FQNEAQ, per germline (reference sequence). The CDR3 contains 14 residues. This CDR3 is CASSWDSTNYGYTF. The CDR3 bases are TGTGCCAGCAGCTGGGACAGCACTAACTATGGCTACACCTTC.

This clonotype came up a few times. The rearrangement joins TRBV4-1 to TRBJ2-2; 9 bases fit TRBD2. The CDR3 spans 17 residues. The J segment lost 0 bases and the V segment lost 4 bases, leaving 6 bases of the junction unmatched. Per the germline V gene, CDR1 is MGHRA and CDR2 is YSYEKL. In DNA form, the CDR3 reads TGCGCCAGCAGCCCCTATTTAGCGGGAGCGAACACCGGGGAGCTGTTTTTT. This codes for CASSPYLAGANTGELFF.

This clonotype was observed a handful of times. The J gene is TRBJ2-1, the V gene TRBV20-1, with D perhaps given as TRBD1 or TRBD2 (6 bases each). Trimming stripped 6 bases from V and 6 bases from J, with 18 bases between. CDR3 length: 14 residues. Germline values: CDR1 DFQATT, CDR2 SNEGSKA (reference sequence). CDR3 in amino acids: CSAGRDTQGNEQFF. For the CDR3, the DNA is TGCAGTGCGGGGCGGGACACACAAGGCAATGAGCAGTTCTTC.

The chain combines TRBV19 with TRBJ2-3; 12 bases agree with TRBD1. From germline, CDR1 is LNHDA and CDR2 SQIVND (reference sequence). CDR3 size: 14 residues. The junction had 6 bases not matched to a gene; V was cut back by 8 bases and J by 6 bases. Written as DNA, the CDR3 is TGTGCCAGTGGGGACAGGGGGCAACAGGATACGCAGTATTTT. Translated: CASGDRGQQDTQYF.

The sample holds one count of this clonotype. CDR3 coding DNA: TGTGCCTGGACTGGGCTCTCAGAAGCTTTCTTT. Encoded protein: CAWTGLSEAFF. The chain combines TRBV30 with TRBJ1-1; D gene ambiguous. Germline V gene sequence: CDR1 GTSNPN, CDR2 SVGIG (reference sequence). This CDR3 has 11 amino acids. V lost 4 bases, J lost 8 bases, and 11 bases lay in between.

This clonotype was observed a few times. The chain links TRBV28 to TRBJ2-7; no firm D call. The germline gives CDR1 MDHEN, CDR2 SYDVKM. The CDR3 has 14 residues. V lost 3 bases and J lost 5, with 14 bases in between. The chain's CDR3 is CASSFGLPVHEQYF. DNA for the CDR3: TGTGCCAGCAGTTTCGGGCTACCAGTCCACGAGCAGTACTTC.

V is TRBV15 and J is TRBJ2-3, with 7 bases matching TRBD2. Unmatched junction bases numbered 7, after V lost 9 bases and J lost 4 bases. The germline V gene has CDR1 LNHNV and CDR2 YYDKDF (reference sequence). CDR3 length: 13 amino acids. The CDR3 region is CATGGGAADTQYF. The CDR3 DNA reads TGTGCCACTGGGGGGGGAGCGGCAGATACGCAGTATTTT.

This clonotype was found a few times. The V gene is TRBV20-1, the J gene TRBJ2-7; D remains ambiguous. CDR3 length equals 13 residues. V lost 0 bases and J lost 4, with 10 bases in between. CDR1 is DFQATT and CDR2 is SNEGSKA in the germline V gene (reference sequence). CDR3 DNA: TGCAGTGCTAGAGATCTGGTCCCATACGAGCAGTACTTC. It is translated as CSARDLVPYEQYF.

This clonotype turned up a few times. The chain couples TRBV7-2 to TRBJ2-1, with D perhaps assigned TRBD1 or TRBD2 (5 bases each). The CDR3 spans 13 residues. V lost 1 base to trimming and J lost 10 bases, with 11 bases between them. The germline V gene has CDR1 SGHTA and CDR2 FQGNSA. The CDR3 here is CASSLGGDGEQFF. Written as DNA, the CDR3 is TGTGCCAGCAGCTTAGGTGGGGACGGGGAGCAGTTCTTC.

This chain connects TRBV2 to TRBJ2-5, with D unclear. Germline CDR1 reads SNHLY; CDR2 reads FYNNEI. The CDR3 loop spans 12 amino acids. The V end lost 7 bases, the J end lost 0 bases, and 6 bases lay between the germline ends. The CDR3 region has the DNA TGTGCCAGCACCGACTACCAAGAGACCCAGTACTTC. It encodes CASTDYQETQYF.

The count of this clonotype is one. The chain joins TRBV11-2 to TRBJ2-2; no definite D call. Trimming shortened V by 5 bases and J by 0 bases, and 19 bases separated the two germline ends. This CDR3 is built from 18 residues. Germline V gene lookup returns CDR1 SGHAT and CDR2 FQNNGV. The CDR3 sequence: CASSRYNDLGPNTGELFF. CDR3 DNA sequence: TGTGCCAGCAGCCGATATAACGATCTCGGCCCGAACACCGGGGAGCTGTTTTTT.